A single sample is the source of the 17 T cell receptor beta chains below, sequenced in a study of beta chain features in type 1 diabetes. Notes on the study in general: A moderate, significant TCRB CDR3 shortening appeared in type 1 diabetes across four CD4+ subsets.

What was sequenced were expressed TCRB transcripts, since all of the isolated RNA had been reverse transcribed. Using immunoSEQ multiplex PCR, the repertoire was profiled, and TCRdb retains in-frame clones only, with some absent. The profile shows about 740,000 clones, 10% to 15% of them singletons. Which antigens these TCRs recognize remains unknown. The sequenced material came from naive CD4+ T cells from blood. The receptors were gathered from a man younger than 35 with type 1 diabetes.

The gene calls are TRBV1 and TRBJ2-1. TRBV1 is classified as a pseudogene. The CDR3 contains 11 residues. The CDR3 bases are TGCACCAGCAGAGCGAGGGACGAGCAGTTCTTC. This encodes CTSRARDEQFF.

This clone occurred a few times. V is TRBV9 and J is TRBJ2-1, with TRBD1 identical over 7 bases. V dropped 1 base and J dropped 6; count of bases not matched to a gene: 4. The germline CDR1 and CDR2 sequences are SGDLS and YYNGEE. The CDR3 extends over 14 amino acids. The CDR3 reads CASSVSTGVNEQFF. The CDR3 bases are TGTGCCAGCAGCGTATCAACAGGGGTCAATGAGCAGTTCTTC.

CDR3 amino acids: CAISEGQNTEAFF. The CDR3 DNA follows: TGTGCCATCAGTGAGGGGCAAAACACTGAAGCTTTCTTT. The genes are TRBV10-3 and TRBJ1-1; no clear D gene. V lost 2 bases and J lost 2, with 6 bases in between. CDR1 ENHRY and CDR2 SYGVKD come from the germline V gene. The CDR3 has 13 amino acids.

This clone was seen a few times. The J gene is TRBJ1-5, the V gene TRBV18, with TRBD1 matching 9 bases. V lost 1 base to trimming and J lost 3 bases; unmatched junction nucleotides: 4. Germline CDR1 reads KGHSH; CDR2 reads LQKENI. CDR3 length: 16 amino acids. The CDR3: CASSPQDRGNNQPQHF. Written as DNA, the CDR3 is TGTGCCAGCTCACCACAAGACAGGGGGAACAATCAGCCCCAGCATTTT. The entire variable domain, with the rest obtained from reference TRBV18 and TRBJ1-5, is as follows: NAGVMQNPRHLVRRRGQEARLRCSPMKGHSHVYWYRQLPEEGLKFMVYLQKENIIDESGMPKERFSAEFPKEGPSILRIQQVVRGDSAAYFCASSPQDRGNNQPQHFGDGTRLSIL.

The chain couples TRBV29-1 to TRBJ2-1; D is possibly TRBD1 or TRBD2 (7 bases each). The CDR3 is 13 amino acids. V lost 3 bases to trimming and J lost 8 bases, with 14 bases between them. Germline lookup yields CDR1 SQVTM and CDR2 ANQGSEA. The chain's CDR3 is CSVETGRDHEQFF. The CDR3 nucleotides are TGCAGCGTTGAGACAGGGAGGGACCATGAGCAGTTCTTC.

Only a few counts were recorded for this clone. The V gene is TRBV30, the J gene TRBJ1-2; no reliable D call. This CDR3 has 11 amino acids. Looked up from germline, CDR1 is GTSNPN and CDR2 is SVGIG (reference sequence). The V and J ends lost 0 bases and 10 bases respectively, with 9 bases between them. As DNA, the CDR3 is TGTGCCTGGAGTGTCGGCAGCGACTACACCTTC. Encoded protein: CAWSVGSDYTF.

This clone has more than one count but fewer than ten. This sequence joins TRBV29-1 and TRBJ1-1; perhaps TRBD1 as D (6 bases). Germline CDR1 and CDR2: SQVTM and ANQGSEA. CDR3 length: 13 residues. V lost 3 bases, J lost 1 base, and 9 bases lay in between. CDR3 protein: CSVDGGGNTEAFF. CDR3 in DNA: TGCAGCGTTGACGGAGGGGGGAACACTGAAGCTTTCTTT.

The chain joins TRBV7-8 to TRBJ2-1; weak D call: TRBD2 (5 bases). The CDR3 is 18 amino acids. CDR1 is SGHVS, CDR2 FQNEAQ, per germline. The germline V and J ends were trimmed by 2 bases and 6 bases, with 23 bases remaining between them. The CDR3 sequence: CASSLIWERPSLGNEQFF. The DNA for the CDR3 is TGTGCCAGCAGCTTAATTTGGGAGCGACCGAGCCTAGGCAATGAGCAGTTCTTC.

The chain joins TRBV5-6 to TRBJ1-2; 9 bases align to TRBD1. Germline V gives CDR1 SGHDT, CDR2 YYEEEE. CDR3 length equals 16 residues. The V and J ends lost 0 bases and 4 bases, in that order; junction bases with no gene match: 7. CDR3 residues: CASSLGPGQGAYGYTF. The CDR3 DNA is TGTGCCAGCAGCTTGGGACCGGGACAGGGAGCCTATGGCTACACCTTC.

The chain links TRBV15 to TRBJ2-1; 8 bases are a match to TRBD1. V lost 0 bases, J lost 5 bases, and 6 bases stayed unmatched. Looked up from germline, CDR1 is LNHNV and CDR2 is YYDKDF (reference sequence). There are 16 residues in the CDR3. The CDR3 sequence is CATSRDAGQGNNEQFF. The CDR3 bases are TGTGCCACCAGCAGAGATGCCGGACAGGGAAACAATGAGCAGTTCTTC.

The chain has TRBV7-9 and TRBJ2-1; the D is unclear. V was pared by 1 base and J by 9 bases, with 4 bases between. CDR3 length equals 11 residues. Germline V gene data show CDR1 as SEHNR and CDR2 as FQNEAQ (reference sequence). The CDR3 coding sequence is TGTGCCAGCAGCTTAGAGGGTGAGCAGTTCTTC. It specifies CASSLEGEQFF.

This clone was detected only a few times. This may be a read error, as it is one base from a much larger clone. This sample includes further DNA sequences coding for the same CDR3. The gene calls are TRBV7-8 and TRBJ2-3, with D hard to call. This CDR3 comprises 11 residues. The germline gives CDR1 SGHVS, CDR2 FQNEAQ. V was shortened by 3 bases and J by 3 bases, with 1 base between the two germline ends. The CDR3 sequence is CASSFTDTQYF. The CDR3 bases are TGTGCCAGCAGCTTTACAGATACGCAGTATTTT.

This clone occurred a few times. V is TRBV7-8 and J is TRBJ2-3; D not certain. Looked up from germline, CDR1 is SGHVS and CDR2 is FQNEAQ. Trimming pared 5 bases from V and 4 bases from J, leaving 19 bases between. This CDR3 spans 16 amino acids. Here the CDR3 DNA reads TGTGCCAGCAGCCGCGGTAAAACACCTCCAGCAGATACGCAGTATTTT. It translates to CASSRGKTPPADTQYF.

The chain carries TRBV7-3 and TRBJ1-1, with 8 bases matching TRBD1. Germline CDR1 SGHTA, CDR2 FQGTGA. J gave up 4 bases and V 5 bases, and 3 bases lay outside the gene matches. This CDR3 has 13 residues. The CDR3 nucleotides read TGTGCCAGCAGCCCAACAGGGGGCACTGAAGCTTTCTTT. Protein product: CASSPTGGTEAFF.

This clone was detected only a few times. The V call is TRBV5-1, the J call TRBJ2-1; D unclear. The CDR3 covers 15 residues. The V gene lost 5 bases and the J gene lost 7 bases, with 19 bases spanning the gap. CDR1 is SGHRS, CDR2 YFSETQ, per germline. The CDR3 reads CASRRMGYTENEQFF. CDR3 nucleotide sequence: TGCGCCAGCAGACGAATGGGATACACGGAAAATGAGCAGTTCTTC.

This chain connects TRBV15 to TRBJ2-2; the D gene could be TRBD1 or TRBD2 (6 bases each). Germline loops: CDR1 LNHNV, CDR2 YYDKDF (reference sequence). The CDR3 has 20 amino acids. The germline V and J ends were trimmed by 0 bases and 4 bases, with 24 bases remaining between them. The CDR3 region is CATSRESLVRGALFTGELFF. The CDR3 nucleotides are TGTGCCACCAGCAGAGAGAGCCTAGTAAGGGGGGCTCTATTCACCGGGGAGCTGTTTTTT.

This clone occurred a few times. This chain connects TRBV4-1 to TRBJ2-5, with 8 bases lining up with TRBD2. Trimming removed 2 bases from V and 0 bases from J; junction bases left unmatched: 11. The CDR3 has 18 amino acids. The germline CDR1 and CDR2 sequences are MGHRA and YSYEKL. For the CDR3, the DNA is TGCGCCAGCAGCCAAAGGGGGGTAGCGGGGATGTACCAAGAGACCCAGTACTTC. Residues: CASSQRGVAGMYQETQYF.